This T cell receptor (beta chain) was sequenced for a study of T cells in Graves' hyperthyroidism and ophthalmopathy. The J segment lost 5 bases and the V segment lost 2 bases, leaving 11 bases of the junction unmatched. The length of the CDR3 is 17 residues. Germline-derived CDR1 and CDR2 are SGHRS and YFSETQ. Among the patients, aged 18 to 65, hyperthyroidism was newly diagnosed and had lasted under 2 months. Used for diagnoses were clinical symptoms, serum thyroxine and TRAb, thyroid ultrasound and orbital computed tomography. Cells are PBMCs isolated from about 10 ml of fresh blood. The sample holds many counts of this clonotype. Its target is unknown. Study observations and caveats: Among thyroid clonotypes expanded above 0.001, most also appeared in blood.

The CDR3 regions of TCR beta were amplified from RNA transcripts. The study used the HTBI primer set for a first-round RT-PCR of the TCR CDR3. TCRdb re-called the multiplex PCR reads through MiXCR, storing one row per CDR3 protein. The sample records approximately 370,000 distinct CDR3 sequences, about a sixth being singletons. The source of this sequence is a woman in her 30s with Graves' hyperthyroidism that later progressed to Graves' ophthalmopathy. Sequenced material: blood. V usage is TRBV5-1 and J usage is TRBJ2-7; 12 positions agree with TRBD1. The CDR3 region is CASSLREAGQGADEQYF. DNA for the CDR3: TGCGCCAGCAGCTTACGAGAAGCGGGACAGGGGGCGGACGAGCAGTACTTC.